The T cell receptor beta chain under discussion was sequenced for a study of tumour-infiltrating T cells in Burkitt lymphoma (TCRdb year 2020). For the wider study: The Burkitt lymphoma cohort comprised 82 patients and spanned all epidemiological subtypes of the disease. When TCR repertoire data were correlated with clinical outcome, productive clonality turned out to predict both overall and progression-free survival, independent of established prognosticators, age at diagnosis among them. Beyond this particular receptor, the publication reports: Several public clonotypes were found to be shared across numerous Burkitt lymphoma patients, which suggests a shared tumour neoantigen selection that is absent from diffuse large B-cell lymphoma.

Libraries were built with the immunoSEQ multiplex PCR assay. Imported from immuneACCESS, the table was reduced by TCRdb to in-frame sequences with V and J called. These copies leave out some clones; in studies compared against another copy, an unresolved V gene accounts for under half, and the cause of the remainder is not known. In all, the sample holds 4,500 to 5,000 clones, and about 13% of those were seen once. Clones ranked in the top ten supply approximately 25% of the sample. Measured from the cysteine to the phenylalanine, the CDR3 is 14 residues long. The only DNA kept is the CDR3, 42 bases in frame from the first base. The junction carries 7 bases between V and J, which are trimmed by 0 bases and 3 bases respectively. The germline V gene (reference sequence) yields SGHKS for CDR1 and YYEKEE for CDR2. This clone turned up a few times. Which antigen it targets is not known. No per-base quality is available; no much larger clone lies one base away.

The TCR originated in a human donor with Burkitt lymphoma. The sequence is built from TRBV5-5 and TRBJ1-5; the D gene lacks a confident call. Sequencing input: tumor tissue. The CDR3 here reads CASSLVGYNQPQHF. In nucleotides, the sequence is TGTGCCAGCAGCTTGGTGGGCTACAATCAGCCCCAGCATTTT.